This TCR beta chain comes out of a study of radiotherapy plus CTLA-4 blockade in lung cancer. Sequenced by immunoSEQ multiplex PCR; TCRdb stores in-frame clones only, minus some. The table records some 120,000 clones, 81% of them present only once. The ends were cut back, 5 bases at V and 7 bases at J, with 20 bases in the middle. CDR3 length equals 16 residues. Germline values: CDR1 SGHTA, CDR2 FQGTGA. About this clone: Other nucleotide sequences in the sample specify the same CDR3.

This receptor was identified in a human donor with non-small cell lung cancer that progressed on radiotherapy plus ipilimumab. Some clones in this sample may be carry-over from other donors' samples. Sequenced here: peripheral blood, sampled from a patient treated with radiotherapy plus ipilimumab. This chain joins TRBV7-3 and TRBJ2-2; D perhaps matches TRBD2 (7 bases). The CDR3 loop reads CASSLLAGADSGELFF. The CDR3 nucleotides are TGTGCCAGCAGCCTGCTGGCGGGGGCTGACAGCGGGGAGCTGTTTTTT.